These 11 T cell receptor beta chains originate from one sample sequenced in a study of brain T cells in children with intractable seizures. The assay was immunoSEQ multiplex PCR, and TCRdb's table has in-frame clones only and misses some. This sample carries about 110,000 clones, around 94% of them seen once, and the ten largest clones take roughly 4%. The material sequenced was peripheral blood, taken at surgery. These receptor sequences come from a boy under three years old with hemimegalencephaly and intractable seizures.

The rearrangement joins TRBV28 to TRBJ2-7; TRBD1 agrees at 8 bases. Germline CDR1 MDHEN, CDR2 SYDVKM. The CDR3 length is 15 residues. Trimming at V came to 2 bases and at J to 3 bases, leaving 6 bases not matched to a gene. CDR3 in DNA: TGTGCCAGCAGTTTAGGACAGGGAGTACACTACGAGCAGTACTTC. It specifies CASSLGQGVHYEQYF.

The chain links TRBV13 to TRBJ2-1; D call uncertain. This CDR3 has 16 residues. The germline V gene encodes CDR1 PRHDT and CDR2 FYEKMQ (reference sequence). Trimming stripped 5 bases from V and 0 bases from J, with 14 bases between. CDR3 sequence: CASSPPGVSSYNEQFF. In nucleotides, the CDR3 is TGTGCCAGCAGCCCCCCGGGCGTAAGCTCCTACAATGAGCAGTTCTTC.

The V call is TRBV9, the J call TRBJ2-2; tentative D call: TRBD1 (6 bases). Per germline, CDR1 SGDLS and CDR2 YYNGEE. The CDR3 runs 16 residues. V shed 3 bases and J shed 6 bases, with 18 bases lying between them. CDR3 region: CASSAGTPEYSGELFF. In DNA, the CDR3 is TGTGCCAGCAGCGCCGGGACACCCGAATATTCCGGGGAGCTGTTTTTT. Supplemented by reference TRBV9 and TRBJ2-2, the full variable domain reads DSGVTQTPKHLITATGQRVTLRCSPRSGDLSVYWYQQSLDQGLQFLIQYYNGEERAKGNILERFSAQQFPDLHSELNLSSLELGDSALYFCASSAGTPEYSGELFFGEGSRLTVL.

V and J are TRBV6-6 and TRBJ1-2; the match to TRBD1 covers 11 bases. V lost 2 bases, J lost 4 bases, and 0 bases stayed unmatched. Per germline, CDR1 MNHNY and CDR2 SVGAGI (reference sequence). The CDR3 runs 14 residues. This chain's CDR3 is CASSYGTGGYGYTF. In DNA, the CDR3 is TGTGCCAGCAGTTACGGGACAGGGGGCTATGGCTACACCTTC.

This clone was recorded once. The chain recombines TRBV19 with TRBJ1-5, with 9 bases identical to TRBD1. The germline V gene encodes CDR1 LNHDA and CDR2 SQIVND (reference sequence). The CDR3 extends over 14 amino acids. The J segment lost 2 bases and the V segment lost 6 bases, leaving 2 bases of the junction unmatched. Here the CDR3 reads CASRTGGGNQPQHF. DNA of the CDR3: TGTGCCAGTAGGACAGGGGGTGGCAATCAGCCCCAGCATTTT.

As regards this clone: The sample has other DNA sequences that encode this CDR3 too. This rearrangement joins TRBV20-1 to TRBJ2-7, with 7 nucleotides matching TRBD1. V trimming: 4 bases; J trimming: 3 bases; junction bases outside the gene matches: 0. The CDR3 extends over 11 amino acids. Germline values: CDR1 DFQATT, CDR2 SNEGSKA (reference sequence). CDR3 protein: CSATGGYEQYF. The CDR3 DNA is TGCAGTGCTACAGGGGGCTACGAGCAGTACTTC.

V usage is TRBV6-1 and J usage is TRBJ2-1; D perhaps matches TRBD2 (5 bases). V was clipped by 4 bases and J by 2 bases, with 15 bases between them. The CDR3 is 16 amino acids. Germline-derived CDR1 and CDR2 are MNHNS and SASEGT. CDR3 amino acids: CASSGVLSGPYNEQFF. CDR3 DNA: TGTGCCAGCAGTGGGGTTCTGAGCGGCCCCTACAATGAGCAGTTCTTC.

The chain recombines TRBV7-8 with TRBJ1-5; a weak D match, TRBD1 (6 bases). Per the germline V gene, CDR1 is SGHVS and CDR2 is FQNEAQ. V was trimmed by 4 bases and J by 0 bases, leaving 13 bases between them. The CDR3 spans 16 residues. The CDR3, as DNA: TGTGCCAGCAGCTCCGGGACACCTTATAGCAATCAGCCCCAGCATTTT. It yields the protein CASSSGTPYSNQPQHF.

The chain carries TRBV2 and TRBJ2-1; 8 bases line up with TRBD2. From germline, CDR1 is SNHLY and CDR2 FYNNEI. The trim removed 7 bases at V and 7 bases at J, leaving 9 bases unmatched. CDR3 length equals 14 residues. The CDR3 DNA follows: TGTGCCAGCAAGGAAGCGGCGGGAGGAAATGAGCAGTTCTTC. Translated, it gives CASKEAAGGNEQFF.

The J gene is TRBJ2-7, the V gene TRBV5-1; no clear D. Trimming took 4 bases from V and 3 from J, leaving 14 bases between them. Germline-derived CDR1 and CDR2 are SGHRS and YFSETQ. The CDR3 is made up of 14 amino acids. CDR3 region: CASSPAFSFYEQYF. CDR3 bases: TGCGCCAGCAGCCCCGCATTTTCCTTCTACGAGCAGTACTTC.

This chain uses TRBV18 with TRBJ1-1, with no clear D. Germline CDR1 KGHSH, CDR2 LQKENI. The CDR3 is 13 residues long. V lost 4 bases, J lost 3 bases, and 9 bases lay in between. The CDR3 reads CASSRRGDTEAFF. The CDR3 DNA reads as TGTGCCAGCTCACGGCGTGGGGACACTGAAGCTTTCTTT.